This TCR beta chain emerged from a study of a mutant IDH1 vaccine in newly diagnosed glioma. Findings of the study overall: Pseudoprogression seemed unlinked to shifts in top peripheral T cell clonotypes.

TCRdb's table, derived via immunoSEQ multiplex PCR, lists solely in-frame clones and lacks some. Here the sample spans about 56,000 clones, about 71% being singletons. As for time point: week 47, end of study. A 20-mer mutant IDH1 peptide at 300 ug was injected subcutaneously with topical imiquimod. Donors harbored newly found WHO grade 3 or 4 IDH1-mutant, ATRX-lost astrocytomas. The CDR3 is made up of 15 amino acids. Germline lookup yields CDR1 SNHLY and CDR2 FYNNEI. Trimming removed 6 bases at V and 2 bases at J, with 16 bases between. Concerning this clone: Its antigen is still unknown.

The J gene is TRBJ1-2, the V gene TRBV2; possible D gene TRBD1, 5 bases. This TCR derives from a man aged 50 or older with glioma. The material sequenced was PBMCs, taken from a glioma patient whose treatment included an IDH1 peptide vaccine. CDR3 nucleotides: TGTGCCAGCAGCCAGGTGGGGGGACTGAACTATGGCTACACCTTC. Protein product: CASSQVGGLNYGYTF.